This T cell receptor beta chain was documented in a study of blood T cell repertoires in COVID-19. Membership in each cohort depended on participant-reported clinical history. A COVID-19 case was met by exposed participants within 2 weeks before study entry. Sequencing used immunoSEQ multiplex PCR; TCRdb keeps in-frame clones, though not all of them. Of some 190,000 clones in the sample, around 80% were seen once. V lost 0 bases to trimming and J lost 5 bases; unmatched junction nucleotides: 2. Germline V gives CDR1 SGHTA, CDR2 FQGNSA. The CDR3 is made up of 16 amino acids. This TCR was sampled from a man between 60 and 75 years old who had been exposed to COVID-19. Sample: PBMCs or T cells enriched from blood (not recorded which). The chain employs TRBV7-2 and TRBJ2-5; 14 nucleotides line up with TRBD2. The chain's CDR3 is CASSLAGTSGSETQYF. CDR3 nucleotides: TGTGCCAGCAGCTTAGCCGGGACTAGCGGGAGTGAGACCCAGTACTTC.